Shown below are 16 T cell receptor beta chains from a single sample sequenced in a study of regulatory T cells in long-lasting Graves disease. iRepertoire HTBI primers and Arm-PCR of CDR3 regions built TCR beta libraries. TCRdb redid the calling of the multiplex PCR reads with MiXCR, one entry per CDR3 protein. The sample records roughly 350,000 distinct CDR3 sequences, approximately 16% being singletons. The time point was: newly diagnosed GD, antithyroid drugs for less than 3 months. Isolated PBMC RNA provided the starting material for the TCR library. These data also formed part of another study, on T cells in Graves' hyperthyroidism and ophthalmopathy.

This material consisted of peripheral blood mononuclear cells (PBMCs), taken at new diagnosis, from a patient treated with antithyroid drugs. The source is a middle-aged man with Graves disease.

The chain has TRBV5-1 and TRBJ1-2, with TRBD1 identical over 10 bases. This CDR3 has 15 amino acids. With V trimmed by 5 bases and J by 6 bases, 10 bases remained unmatched. The germline gives CDR1 SGHRS, CDR2 YFSETQ. The CDR3 sequence is CASRTGTGDLHGYTF. The CDR3 DNA sequence: TGCGCCAGCAGGACCGGGACAGGGGACCTCCATGGCTACACCTTC. The full variable domain, with the rest looked up from reference TRBV5-1 and TRBJ1-2, is KAGVTQTPRYLIKTRGQQVTLSCSPISGHRSVSWYQQTPGQGLQFLFEYFSETQRNKGNFPGRFSGRQFSNSRSEMNVSTLELGDSALYLCASRTGTGDLHGYTFGSGTRLTVV.

The rearrangement joins TRBV20-1 to TRBJ2-2; 8 bases match TRBD1. This CDR3 has 17 amino acids. Germline loops: CDR1 DFQATT, CDR2 SNEGSKA (reference sequence). The J segment lost 1 base and the V segment lost 3 bases, leaving 10 bases of the junction unmatched. This CDR3 reads CSASEPLGTGNTGELFF. The CDR3, as DNA: TGCAGTGCTAGTGAACCTCTCGGGACAGGGAACACCGGGGAGCTGTTTTTT.

This clonotype occurred once. The chain links TRBV11-2 to TRBJ2-7; D assignment may be TRBD1 or TRBD2 (5 bases each). The CDR3 extends over 15 amino acids. Germline V gene lookup returns CDR1 SGHAT and CDR2 FQNNGV. Trimming removed 1 base at V and 3 bases at J, with 13 bases between. The CDR3 is CASSLGYGANYEQYF. In nucleotides, the CDR3 is TGTGCCAGCAGCTTAGGTTACGGGGCAAACTACGAGCAGTACTTC.

This clonotype was seen a few times. This chain links TRBV15 with TRBJ1-6; 9 bases are a match to TRBD1. Germline CDR1 LNHNV, CDR2 YYDKDF (reference sequence). After removal of 4 bases from V and 9 bases from J, the junction contained 19 bases not matched to a gene. This CDR3 is built from 19 residues. The CDR3 DNA follows: TGTGCCACCAGCATAGGCAAGATCGGCTTCGGGACAGGGAGTTCACCCCTCCACTTT. This encodes CATSIGKIGFGTGSSPLHF.

The rearrangement joins TRBV28 to TRBJ2-2; D is undetermined. The CDR3 length is 17 residues. Trimming stripped 10 bases from V and 4 bases from J, with 25 bases between. In germline, CDR1 is MDHEN, CDR2 SYDVKM. The CDR3 sequence is CATFPYGVPIRTGELFF. The CDR3 region has the DNA TGTGCCACCTTCCCCTACGGCGTCCCCATCCGCACCGGGGAGCTGTTTTTT.

This clonotype was seen repeatedly, ten times or more. The chain is built from TRBV12-3 or TRBV12-4 and TRBJ2-3; perhaps D is TRBD1 or TRBD2 (6 bases each). This CDR3 has 19 amino acids. V was cut by 4 bases and J by 3 bases, with 26 bases left in between. The CDR3 DNA sequence: TGTGCCAGCAGTTATATAAGGGGGGCCCTCTCATCCCTAACAGATACGCAGTATTTT. Translated: CASSYIRGALSSLTDTQYF.

In its sample, this clonotype was seen once. The rearrangement joins TRBV5-4 to TRBJ2-2; D remains unclear. The CDR3 extends over 15 amino acids. Germline V gives CDR1 SGHNT, CDR2 YYREEE (reference sequence). The ends were cut back, 5 bases at V and 4 bases at J, with 15 bases in the middle. The CDR3 DNA reads as TGTGCCAGCAGTCCTGACATGGGCACCACCGGGGAGCTGTTTTTT. Amino acids: CASSPDMGTTGELFF.

The sample holds many counts of this clonotype. The chain joins TRBV11-3 to TRBJ2-5, with D perhaps TRBD1 (5 bases). Trimming left V 5 bases short and J 4 bases short, with 11 bases between. The CDR3 contains 13 residues. CDR1 is SGHNT, CDR2 YENEEA, per germline. CDR3 amino acids: CASSPQGIETQYF. The CDR3 DNA follows: TGTGCCAGCAGCCCTCAGGGAATAGAGACCCAGTACTTC.

This clonotype was counted many times. The CDR3 DNA reads as TGTGCCAGCGGCGAGCAGGACCAAGAGACCCAGTACTTC. It translates to CASGEQDQETQYF. The V call is TRBV2, the J call TRBJ2-5, with D hard to call. The germline V gene has CDR1 SNHLY and CDR2 FYNNEI. The CDR3 length is 13 residues. Trimming stripped 8 bases from V and 0 bases from J, with 10 bases between.

The genes are TRBV7-8 and TRBJ2-2, with D perhaps TRBD2 (6 bases). The CDR3 has 15 amino acids. Germline V gene data show CDR1 as SGHVS and CDR2 as FQNEAQ. V was shortened by 5 bases and J by 7 bases, with 17 bases between the two germline ends. CDR3 region: CASSPRGFGGGELFF. CDR3 DNA: TGTGCCAGCAGCCCTCGGGGGTTTGGGGGCGGGGAGCTGTTTTTT.

On this clonotype: The junction departs from germline at one end; a sequencing error may be responsible. V usage is TRBV9 and J usage is TRBJ2-3; the D gene could be TRBD1 or TRBD2 (5 bases each). The CDR3 sequence is 15 residues long. CDR1 and CDR2 from the germline V gene are SGDLS and YYNGEE. CDR3 protein: CANSTGPRGTDTQYF. The CDR3 nucleotides read TGTGCCAACAGCACGGGACCGAGAGGCACAGATACGCAGTATTTT.

The chain joins TRBV18 to TRBJ2-7, with 12 nucleotides matching TRBD1. From germline, CDR1 is KGHSH and CDR2 LQKENI. After removal of 5 bases from V and 5 bases from J, the junction contained 7 bases not matched to a gene. CDR3 length equals 15 residues. The CDR3 DNA is TGTGCCAGCTCAGCGCCCGGGACAGGGGGCGACGAGCAGTACTTC. This encodes CASSAPGTGGDEQYF. Filled out from reference TRBV18 and TRBJ2-7, the complete variable domain reads NAGVMQNPRHLVRRRGQEARLRCSPMKGHSHVYWYRQLPEEGLKFMVYLQKENIIDESGMPKERFSAEFPKEGPSILRIQQVVRGDSAAYFCASSAPGTGGDEQYFGPGTRLTVT.

This clonotype was counted ten times or more. This may come from a read error, since a much larger clone is one base off. The chain combines TRBV7-2 with TRBJ1-1; D is uncertain. V dropped 8 bases and J dropped 11 bases, with 18 bases sitting between them. This CDR3 has 12 amino acids. Germline CDR1 and CDR2: SGHTA and FQGNSA. CDR3 in DNA: TGTGCCAGCGTTGGCCTCGGGGATACGGCTTTCTTT. The encoded protein is CASVGLGDTAFF.

This clonotype appeared many times. The chain is built from TRBV5-1 and TRBJ2-2, with D uncertain. Germline-derived CDR1 and CDR2 are SGHRS and YFSETQ. The CDR3 totals 13 residues. The germline V and J ends were trimmed by 2 bases and 5 bases, with 7 bases remaining between them. The CDR3 bases are TGCGCCAGCAGCTTAAAATCGACCGGGGAGCTGTTTTTT. Amino acids: CASSLKSTGELFF. The full variable domain, completed using reference TRBV5-1 and TRBJ2-2, is KAGVTQTPRYLIKTRGQQVTLSCSPISGHRSVSWYQQTPGQGLQFLFEYFSETQRNKGNFPGRFSGRQFSNSRSEMNVSTLELGDSALYLCASSLKSTGELFFGEGSRLTVL.

The chain has TRBV20-1 and TRBJ2-7; the match to TRBD2 covers 9 bases. The CDR3 consists of 14 residues. CDR1 is DFQATT, CDR2 SNEGSKA, per germline (reference sequence). V shed 1 base and J 2 bases; nucleotides not matched to a gene: 3. CDR3 coding DNA: TGCAGTGCTAGAGTTCCTAGCGGGGCCTACGAGCAGTACTTC. Translating gives CSARVPSGAYEQYF.

V and J are TRBV30 and TRBJ2-1; 10 bases fit TRBD2. The CDR3 contains 14 residues. The V gene end was trimmed by 2 bases and the J gene end by 7 bases; junction bases not matched to a gene: 5. Germline assignment: CDR1 GTSNPN and CDR2 SVGIG (reference sequence). CDR3 sequence (DNA): TGTGCCTGGAGTTTAGTAGCGGGGGGTAATGAGCAGTTCTTC. This codes for CAWSLVAGGNEQFF.